What follows describes a single T cell receptor beta chain. Produced via immunoSEQ multiplex PCR; TCRdb's table is partial and in-frame only. The sample consists of approximately 230,000 clones, 70% to 90% of them appearing once. This CDR3 contains 15 residues. The V and J ends lost 1 base and 8 bases, in that order; junction bases with no gene match: 3. Germline loops: CDR1 SGHVS, CDR2 FQNEAQ. These data are taken from a study of blood T cell repertoires in COVID-19. The chain is built from TRBV7-8 and TRBJ2-1; 12 positions match TRBD2. The receptor comes from an older man with acute or convalescent COVID-19. Sequencing was performed on peripheral blood. CDR3 nucleotides: TGTGCCAGCAGCTTAGTGACTAGCGGGGGTTATGAGCAGTTCTTC. This gives the protein CASSLVTSGGYEQFF.